The next 30 T cell receptor beta chains were all read from a single sample in a study of blood T cell repertoires in COVID-19. Assay used: immunoSEQ multiplex PCR; TCRdb lists only in-frame clones, some missing. The sample has about 250,000 clones; around 82% are singletons. The sequencing input was peripheral blood. Receptors were obtained from a person aged 70 to 85 with COVID-19, enrolled during active disease.

The rearrangement links TRBV27 to TRBJ2-1, with 8 bases matching TRBD2. This CDR3 comprises 15 residues. The ends lost 4 bases at V and 7 bases at J; junction bases unmatched: 9. Germline CDR1 and CDR2: MNHEY and SMNVEV (reference sequence). CDR3 nucleotides: TGTGCCAGCAGTTGGGTGGCGGGGGGTTTTAATGAGCAGTTCTTC. Translating it yields CASSWVAGGFNEQFF.

V usage is TRBV5-6 and J usage is TRBJ1-3; D remains unclear. Germline loops: CDR1 SGHDT, CDR2 YYEEEE. The CDR3 is 16 amino acids. V dropped 2 bases and J dropped 2 bases, with 14 bases sitting between them. The CDR3 reads CASSLARRYTGNTIYF. The CDR3 nucleotides read TGTGCCAGCAGCTTAGCTAGGCGGTACACTGGAAACACCATATATTTT.

The chain employs TRBV19 and TRBJ1-2; 10 bases are shared with TRBD1. In germline, CDR1 is LNHDA, CDR2 SQIVND (reference sequence). CDR3 length: 14 amino acids. J was trimmed by 0 bases and V by 6 bases; bases with no gene match: 1. CDR3 sequence reads: CASSGQGANYGYTF. The CDR3 bases are TGTGCCAGTAGCGGACAGGGGGCTAACTATGGCTACACCTTC.

The chain carries TRBV19 and TRBJ2-2; D not certain. Germline lookup yields CDR1 LNHDA and CDR2 SQIVND (reference sequence). V shed 2 bases and J shed 4 bases, with 8 bases lying between them. The CDR3 is made up of 14 amino acids. This CDR3 reads CASSIKTSTGELFF. CDR3 sequence (DNA): TGTGCCAGTAGTATAAAGACTTCCACCGGGGAGCTGTTTTTT. Combining the CDR3 with reference TRBV19 and TRBJ2-2 gives the whole variable domain DGGITQSPKYLFRKEGQNVTLSCEQNLNHDAMYWYRQDPGQGLRLIYYSQIVNDFQKGDIAEGYSVSREKKESFPLTVTSAQKNPTAFYLCASSIKTSTGELFFGEGSRLTVL.

V is TRBV3-1 (or the pseudogene TRBV3-2) and J is TRBJ2-2, with TRBD1 identical over 7 bases. CDR1 is LGHDT and CDR2 is YNNKEL in the germline V gene (reference sequence). The CDR3 covers 16 residues. The J segment lost 9 bases and the V segment lost 4 bases, leaving 14 bases of the junction unmatched. This CDR3 is CASSRQTLQGIRELFF. In DNA, the CDR3 is TGTGCCAGCAGCCGCCAAACATTACAGGGGATCCGGGAGCTGTTTTTT.

V usage is TRBV21-1 and J usage is TRBJ2-7; the table's TRBD1 call for D was not verified on the DNA. TRBV21-1 is tagged as a pseudogene. This CDR3 has 14 amino acids. CDR3 region: CASSARDTSYEQYF. The CDR3 DNA follows: TGTGCCAGCAGCGCCCGGGACACGTCCTACGAGCAGTACTTC.

The chain combines TRBV7-3 with TRBJ2-1; D may be TRBD2 (5 bases). From germline, CDR1 is SGHTA and CDR2 FQGTGA. This CDR3 comprises 15 residues. Trimming removed 4 bases from V and 9 bases from J, with 19 bases in between. This CDR3 reads CASSSQPGRRGEQFF. In nucleotides, the CDR3 is TGTGCCAGCAGCTCACAACCGGGAAGACGCGGTGAGCAGTTCTTC.

The V gene is TRBV24-1, the J gene TRBJ2-1; 8 nucleotides align to TRBD2. Per germline, CDR1 KGHDR and CDR2 SFDVKD. Trimming cost V 9 bases and J 14 bases; bases outside gene matches: 8. This CDR3 is built from 11 residues. The CDR3 spells CATEFGTREFF. The CDR3 nucleotides read TGTGCCACCGAATTTGGGACTAGAGAGTTCTTC.

This chain links TRBV10-3 with TRBJ2-1; 8 positions agree with TRBD1. V was clipped by 2 bases and J by 5 bases; unmatched bases: 5. The CDR3 contains 15 residues. Germline values: CDR1 ENHRY, CDR2 SYGVKD. The CDR3 sequence: CAISEGRDRNNEQFF. The CDR3 bases are TGTGCCATCAGTGAGGGCCGGGACAGGAACAATGAGCAGTTCTTC.

Only one count was recorded for this clone. The gene calls are TRBV9 and TRBJ2-1; D possibly corresponds to TRBD2 (7 bases). The CDR3 runs to 17 residues. The V end was cut by 0 bases, the J end by 2 bases, with 15 bases between. Germline assignment: CDR1 SGDLS and CDR2 YYNGEE. CDR3 amino acids: CASSVGRGGGTYNEQFF. The CDR3 DNA sequence: TGTGCCAGCAGCGTAGGTAGGGGAGGGGGGACCTACAATGAGCAGTTCTTC.

The J gene is TRBJ2-7, the V gene TRBV6-5; a weak D match, TRBD2 (7 bases). V was cut by 6 bases and J by 3 bases, with 9 bases left in between. From germline, CDR1 is MNHEY and CDR2 SVGAGI. The CDR3 runs 12 residues. This CDR3 is CASRRGGYEQYF. CDR3 DNA: TGTGCCAGCAGGAGGGGGGGCTACGAGCAGTACTTC.

This clone has just a few counts. The same CDR3 also results from other DNA sequences found in this sample. This sequence joins TRBV3-1 (or the pseudogene TRBV3-2) and TRBJ1-5; D not resolved. This CDR3 is built from 14 residues. V lost 0 bases, J lost 4 bases, and 7 bases lay in between. Per the germline V gene, CDR1 is LGHDT and CDR2 is YNNKEL (reference sequence). The DNA for the CDR3 is TGTGCCAGCAGCCAAGATCTCGTGAATCAGCCCCAGCATTTT. This codes for CASSQDLVNQPQHF.

The chain is built from TRBV4-1 and TRBJ2-7, with a weak D call TRBD2 (6 bases). Germline CDR1 is MGHRA and CDR2 is YSYEKL. Trimming shortened V by 1 base and J by 2 bases, and 6 bases separated the two germline ends. CDR3 length: 13 residues. CDR3 sequence: CASSQGGAYEQYF. The CDR3 DNA is TGCGCCAGCAGCCAAGGGGGGGCCTACGAGCAGTACTTC.

The genes are TRBV6-1 and TRBJ2-7; tentatively, D is TRBD1 (6 bases). The CDR3 extends over 12 amino acids. The V gene lost 3 bases and the J gene lost 5 bases, with 8 bases spanning the gap. Germline V gives CDR1 MNHNS, CDR2 SASEGT. CDR3 region: CASSDRGHEQYF. The DNA of the CDR3 is TGTGCCAGCAGTGACAGGGGCCACGAGCAGTACTTC.

The chain carries TRBV11-3 and TRBJ2-3; TRBD2 aligns across 10 bases. The CDR3 totals 18 residues. V was pared by 1 base and J by 2 bases, with 9 bases of the junction left unmatched. Germline V gene sequence: CDR1 SGHNT, CDR2 YENEEA. This CDR3 reads CASSLGVAGGRTTDTQYF. DNA for the CDR3: TGTGCCAGCAGCTTAGGGGTAGCGGGAGGCCGCACCACAGATACGCAGTATTTT.

V and J are TRBV5-1 and TRBJ2-5; 8 bases map to TRBD1. V trimming: 3 bases; J trimming: 5 bases; junction bases outside the gene matches: 6. The CDR3 totals 14 residues. In germline, CDR1 is SGHRS, CDR2 YFSETQ. CDR3 protein: CASSSAGGDETQYF. The CDR3 nucleotides read TGCGCCAGCAGCTCAGCAGGGGGCGACGAGACCCAGTACTTC.

The J gene is TRBJ2-5, the V gene TRBV11-2; 10 bases agree with TRBD1. CDR1 and CDR2 (germline): SGHAT, FQNNGV. CDR3 length: 16 amino acids. Trimming cost V 4 bases and J 4 bases; bases outside gene matches: 9. This chain's CDR3 is CASSSRQGARGETQYF. The CDR3 coding sequence is TGTGCCAGCAGCTCACGACAGGGGGCACGGGGAGAGACCCAGTACTTC.

The chain recombines TRBV27 with TRBJ1-4; D remains unclear. V was pared by 6 bases and J by 3 bases, with 17 bases between. Per the germline V gene, CDR1 is MNHEY and CDR2 is SMNVEV (reference sequence). This CDR3 contains 16 residues. The CDR3 DNA sequence: TGTGCCAGCAGCCGATCCTCCTGGGCTTCTAATGAAAAACTGTTTTTT. Translating it yields CASSRSSWASNEKLFF.

The V and J genes are TRBV3-1 (or the pseudogene TRBV3-2) and TRBJ1-4; weak D call: TRBD1 (5 bases). V was shortened by 5 bases and J by 5 bases, with 15 bases between the two germline ends. This CDR3 has 15 amino acids. Germline V gene lookup returns CDR1 LGHDT and CDR2 YNNKEL (reference sequence). The CDR3 spells CASSYRDLVNEKLFF. The CDR3 DNA reads as TGTGCCAGCAGCTACCGGGACTTGGTAAATGAAAAACTGTTTTTT.

The V and J genes are TRBV28 and TRBJ1-2, with 8 bases lining up with TRBD1. This CDR3 comprises 16 residues. The germline gives CDR1 MDHEN, CDR2 SYDVKM. V shed 8 bases, J shed 4 bases, and the junction held 15 bases outside the gene matches. CDR3 DNA: TGTGCCAGCCTCGCCTTGGACAGGGTGCAATTCTATGGCTACACCTTC. As protein: CASLALDRVQFYGYTF.

This clone appeared a single time. The chain combines TRBV19 with TRBJ1-6; 8 bases map to TRBD1. The CDR3 consists of 15 residues. The junction had 9 bases not matched to a gene; V was cut back by 7 bases and J by 7 bases. Germline CDR1 and CDR2: LNHDA and SQIVND (reference sequence). CDR3 nucleotides: TGTGCCAGTACAGGAGGTCAGGGGGCAAATTCACCCCTCCACTTT. The encoded protein is CASTGGQGANSPLHF.

The chain carries TRBV11-2 and TRBJ1-2; 7 bases agree with TRBD1. CDR3 length: 14 residues. Trimming cost V 5 bases and J 0 bases; bases outside gene matches: 3. In germline, CDR1 is SGHAT, CDR2 FQNNGV. The DNA of the CDR3 is TGTGCCAGCAGCAGGGGACAGACTAACTATGGCTACACCTTC. Translating it yields CASSRGQTNYGYTF.

The gene calls are TRBV2 and TRBJ2-2; 16 nucleotides line up with TRBD2. The CDR3 runs to 15 residues. With V trimmed by 8 bases and J by 6 bases, 3 bases remained unmatched. The germline CDR1 and CDR2 sequences are SNHLY and FYNNEI. CDR3 residues: CASFGTSGGAGELFF. The CDR3 nucleotides read TGTGCCAGCTTCGGGACTAGCGGGGGGGCCGGGGAGCTGTTTTTT.

This chain links TRBV2 with TRBJ2-1; 12 positions match TRBD2. Germline lookup yields CDR1 SNHLY and CDR2 FYNNEI. V trimming: 6 bases; J trimming: 10 bases; junction bases outside the gene matches: 7. This CDR3 is built from 14 residues. The CDR3 loop reads CASSGLAGMFEQFF. In DNA form, the CDR3 reads TGTGCCAGCAGCGGACTAGCGGGAATGTTCGAGCAGTTCTTC. Looking up the rest from reference TRBV2 and TRBJ2-1 gives the full variable domain: EPEVTQTPSHQVTQMGQEVILRCVPISNHLYFYWYRQILGQKVEFLVSFYNNEISEKSEIFDDQFSVERPDGSNFTLKIRSTKLEDSAMYFCASSGLAGMFEQFFGPGTRLTVL.

The chain has TRBV12-5 and TRBJ2-7; TRBD1 matches 8 bases. Trimming at V came to 9 bases and at J to 3 bases, leaving 16 bases not matched to a gene. This CDR3 is 16 amino acids long. Germline CDR1 is LGHNT and CDR2 is FRNRAP. The DNA for the CDR3 is TGTGCTAGGGAGCCGGGACAGGTCCCCCAAATCTACGAGCAGTACTTC. Protein sequence: CAREPGQVPQIYEQYF.

The chain joins TRBV5-1 to TRBJ1-3; D remains unclear. Trimming cost V 4 bases and J 0 bases, with 14 bases left between them. This CDR3 is built from 16 residues. Per the germline V gene, CDR1 is SGHRS and CDR2 is YFSETQ. The CDR3 DNA reads TGCGCCAGCAGCCAAGCCTCAGGCTTCTCTGGAAACACCATATATTTT. This codes for CASSQASGFSGNTIYF.

The V gene is TRBV9, the J gene TRBJ1-2; 8 positions agree with TRBD1. This CDR3 spans 15 amino acids. Germline trimming cut 0 bases from V and 2 bases from J; bases unmatched to any gene: 3. CDR1 and CDR2 (germline): SGDLS, YYNGEE. The CDR3 sequence: CASSVVGTGNYGYTF. The CDR3 region has the DNA TGTGCCAGCAGCGTAGTTGGGACAGGAAACTATGGCTACACCTTC.

This sequence joins TRBV19 and TRBJ2-2; 8 bases are shared with TRBD2. J gave up 3 bases and V 3 bases, and 9 bases lay outside the gene matches. Germline V CDR1 and CDR2: LNHDA, SQIVND (reference sequence). CDR3 length: 17 residues. The CDR3 sequence is CASSIAASGYYTGELFF. The CDR3 coding sequence is TGTGCCAGTAGTATCGCGGCTAGCGGGTACTACACCGGGGAGCTGTTTTTT. Full variable domain (rest looked up from reference TRBV19 and TRBJ2-2): DGGITQSPKYLFRKEGQNVTLSCEQNLNHDAMYWYRQDPGQGLRLIYYSQIVNDFQKGDIAEGYSVSREKKESFPLTVTSAQKNPTAFYLCASSIAASGYYTGELFFGEGSRLTVL.

This clone occurred a few times. The chain uses TRBV7-6 and TRBJ1-5, with 7 bases identical to TRBD1. The germline CDR1 and CDR2 sequences are SGHVS and FNYEAQ. The V gene end was trimmed by 1 base and the J gene end by 6 bases; junction bases not matched to a gene: 9. CDR3 length: 16 amino acids. The CDR3 nucleotides read TGTGCCAGCAGCTTAGAGCAGGGGGTGGTAGCTCAGCCCCAGCATTTT. This translates into CASSLEQGVVAQPQHF.

The chain uses TRBV5-4 and TRBJ2-2; D is unclear. Germline V gives CDR1 SGHNT, CDR2 YYREEE (reference sequence). CDR3 length equals 14 residues. Trimming left V 0 bases short and J 8 bases short, with 11 bases between. CDR3 coding DNA: TGTGCCAGCAGCTTGGACCGATGGAGTGGGGAGCTGTTTTTT. Its protein is CASSLDRWSGELFF.